The 3 T cell receptor beta chains below come from one sample, sequenced in a study of CXCR3-negative and CXCR3-positive naive CD8 T cells. TRB cDNA was prepared as libraries by UMI-labeled 5' RACE. TCRdb reprocessed the 5' RACE reads, with one entry per CDR3 protein and no DNA. This sample contains roughly 71,000 distinct CDR3 sequences. Material: naive CXCR3- CD8+ T cells from blood. Noted subset: CD45RO-CCR7+CD27+CD95- naive CD8+ T cells lacking CXCR3 (TNR3-). The receptor set was obtained from a human donor in good health. Some clones in this sample may be carry-over from other donors' samples.

The rearrangement joins TRBV4-3 to TRBJ1-3. The germline CDR1 and CDR2 sequences are LGHNA and YSLEER. The CDR3 spans 13 residues. CDR3 in amino acids: CASSQSGGNTIYF.

The chain has TRBV29-1 and TRBJ2-2; the TRBD2 assignment by TCRdb is unverifiable without DNA. CDR1 and CDR2 (germline): SQVTM, ANQGSEA. CDR3 size: 14 residues. The CDR3: CSVAGDSETGELFF.

The chain carries TRBV2 and TRBJ2-3; the TCRdb call, TRBD1, lacks DNA for checking. CDR1 SNHLY and CDR2 FYNNEI come from the germline V gene. CDR3 size: 16 residues. This CDR3 reads CARRGTAESNTDTQYF. The whole variable domain, remainder taken from reference TRBV2 and TRBJ2-3, is EPEVTQTPSHQVTQMGQEVILRCVPISNHLYFYWYRQILGQKVEFLVSFYNNEISEKSEIFDDQFSVERPDGSNFTLKIRSTKLEDSAMYFCARRGTAESNTDTQYFGPGTRLTVL.